These 26 T cell receptor beta chains were all obtained from the same sample, sequenced in a study of blood T cell repertoires in COVID-19. The assay was immunoSEQ multiplex PCR, and TCRdb's table has in-frame clones only and misses some. The repertoire holds about 130,000 clones, with roughly 80% as singletons. Sequencing was done on a sample of peripheral blood. Receptors were obtained from a woman of 80 years or more with acute or convalescent COVID-19.

The rearrangement links TRBV23-1 to TRBJ1-2, with 8 bases that match TRBD1. TRBV23-1 is assigned to the ORF class and has an uncertain function. After removal of 4 bases from V and 1 base from J, the junction contained 8 bases not matched to a gene. The CDR3 is 16 amino acids. The CDR3 sequence is CASSRPGQACNYGYTF. The CDR3 nucleotides read TGCGCCAGCAGTCGCCCGGGACAGGCATGTAACTATGGCTACACCTTC.

The rearrangement uses TRBV6-4 and TRBJ2-5, with 15 bases matching TRBD2. J was trimmed by 3 bases and V by 2 bases; bases with no gene match: 7. The CDR3 runs 18 residues. The germline V gene has CDR1 MRHNA and CDR2 SNTAGT. CDR3 in DNA: TGTGCCAGCAGTGACCCGGGGACTAGCGGGGGGTGGGAAGAGACCCAGTACTTC. This translates into CASSDPGTSGGWEETQYF.

This chain links TRBV12-3 or TRBV12-4 with TRBJ1-1; maybe TRBD1 (5 bases). V was shortened by 7 bases and J by 11 bases, with 14 bases between the two germline ends. The CDR3 is 11 residues long. The CDR3 DNA follows: TGTGCCAGCACCTTACGGGGGGAGGCTTTCTTT. This gives the protein CASTLRGEAFF.

V gene TRBV6-5 combines with J gene TRBJ2-3, with D possibly being TRBD1 (6 bases). Per the germline V gene, CDR1 is MNHEY and CDR2 is SVGAGI. The ends were cut back, 11 bases at V and 1 base at J, with 13 bases in the middle. This CDR3 is 13 amino acids long. The CDR3 nucleotides read TGTGCCGTGAGGGCAGGGGGCACAGATACGCAGTATTTT. Residues: CAVRAGGTDTQYF.

This sequence joins TRBV2 and TRBJ1-3; D is perhaps TRBD1 (5 bases). Germline CDR1 and CDR2: SNHLY and FYNNEI. The CDR3 loop spans 13 amino acids. Trimming removed 7 bases at V and 0 bases at J, with 7 bases between. The CDR3 loop reads CASMTDSGNTIYF. The CDR3 region has the DNA TGTGCCAGCATGACAGACTCTGGAAACACCATATATTTT.

The rearrangement uses TRBV7-2 and TRBJ2-7; no firm D call. The ends were cut back, 1 base at V and 3 bases at J, with 10 bases in the middle. The germline gives CDR1 SGHTA, CDR2 FQGNSA. This CDR3 is 14 amino acids long. CDR3 loop: CASSLGGRDYEQYF. The CDR3 DNA reads TGTGCCAGCAGCTTAGGCGGCAGAGACTACGAGCAGTACTTC.

The chain has TRBV30 and TRBJ1-4, with a tentative D call TRBD1 (6 bases). Germline assignment: CDR1 GTSNPN and CDR2 SVGIG (reference sequence). V dropped 2 bases and J dropped 4 bases, with 11 bases sitting between them. There are 14 residues in the CDR3. The CDR3 nucleotides read TGTGCCTGGAGTCAGGGGTTAGGTAATGAAAAACTGTTTTTT. Translating gives CAWSQGLGNEKLFF.

CDR3 sequence: CASSSTGGRYTEAFF. The DNA of the CDR3 is TGCGCCAGCAGCTCAACGGGAGGGCGGTACACTGAAGCTTTCTTT. The chain couples TRBV5-1 to TRBJ1-1; D uncertain. V was trimmed by 3 bases and J by 3 bases, leaving 15 bases between them. In germline, CDR1 is SGHRS, CDR2 YFSETQ. The CDR3 is 15 residues long.

V is TRBV7-3 and J is TRBJ2-5; perhaps TRBD2 as D (6 bases). The CDR3 consists of 15 residues. Germline assignment: CDR1 SGHTA and CDR2 FQGTGA. V lost 3 bases to trimming and J lost 2 bases, with 13 bases between them. The CDR3 region has the DNA TGTGCCAGCAGCTTTCTCGGAGGGCAGCAAGAGACCCAGTACTTC. Translation gives CASSFLGGQQETQYF.

The chain combines TRBV20-1 with TRBJ2-5, with a weak D call TRBD2 (6 bases). Germline values: CDR1 DFQATT, CDR2 SNEGSKA (reference sequence). This CDR3 comprises 14 residues. Trimming pared 3 bases from V and 3 bases from J, leaving 14 bases between. CDR3 loop: CSASGRGIEETQYF. The CDR3 nucleotides are TGCAGTGCTAGTGGACGGGGGATTGAAGAGACCCAGTACTTC.

The CDR3 loop is CSVGFSGAHNEQFF. CDR3 nucleotide sequence: TGCAGCGTTGGGTTTAGCGGGGCCCACAATGAGCAGTTCTTC. The chain couples TRBV29-1 to TRBJ2-1; 8 positions agree with TRBD2. Germline CDR1 and CDR2: SQVTM and ANQGSEA. The V gene end was trimmed by 4 bases and the J gene end by 5 bases; junction bases not matched to a gene: 7. The CDR3 sequence is 14 residues long.

The V and J genes are TRBV7-9 and TRBJ2-5; TRBD2 agrees at 12 bases. Germline V lookup: CDR1 SEHNR, CDR2 FQNEAQ (reference sequence). The junction had 3 bases not matched to a gene; V was cut back by 5 bases and J by 2 bases. The CDR3 covers 15 residues. CDR3 DNA: TGTGCCAGCAGCCTAGGACTAGCGGGGCAAGAGACCCAGTACTTC. This gives the protein CASSLGLAGQETQYF.

The genes are TRBV2 and TRBJ1-5, with a possible D match to TRBD1 (5 bases). Trimming cost V 3 bases and J 3 bases, with 9 bases left between them. This CDR3 spans 14 amino acids. The germline CDR1 and CDR2 sequences are SNHLY and FYNNEI. The CDR3 DNA sequence: TGTGCCAGCAGTGAGGGCAGGGTCAATCAGCCCCAGCATTTT. Residues: CASSEGRVNQPQHF. The entire variable domain, with the rest obtained from reference TRBV2 and TRBJ1-5, is as follows: EPEVTQTPSHQVTQMGQEVILRCVPISNHLYFYWYRQILGQKVEFLVSFYNNEISEKSEIFDDQFSVERPDGSNFTLKIRSTKLEDSAMYFCASSEGRVNQPQHFGDGTRLSIL.

For this clone: Additional DNA sequences in this sample encode the identical CDR3. V and J are TRBV18 and TRBJ1-1; D may be TRBD1 (6 bases). Trimming removed 0 bases at V and 7 bases at J, with 6 bases between. Germline CDR1 and CDR2: KGHSH and LQKENI. This CDR3 has 12 residues. The CDR3 loop is CASSPPTGEAFF. The CDR3, as DNA: TGTGCCAGCTCACCACCGACAGGTGAAGCTTTCTTT. The variable domain in full, completed from reference TRBV18 and TRBJ1-1, reads NAGVMQNPRHLVRRRGQEARLRCSPMKGHSHVYWYRQLPEEGLKFMVYLQKENIIDESGMPKERFSAEFPKEGPSILRIQQVVRGDSAAYFCASSPPTGEAFFGQGTRLTVV.

The chain carries TRBV3-1 (or the pseudogene TRBV3-2) and TRBJ2-3, with TRBD1 as a possible D gene (7 bases). CDR1 is LGHDT and CDR2 is YNNKEL in the germline V gene (reference sequence). Trimming took off 2 bases at V and 6 bases at J, with 12 bases between the two ends. The CDR3 spans 14 residues. CDR3: CASSQRDSGDTQYF. The CDR3, as DNA: TGTGCCAGCAGCCAAAGGGACAGCGGGGATACGCAGTATTTT.

The rearrangement joins TRBV5-1 to TRBJ2-1, with a tentative D call TRBD1 (5 bases). From germline, CDR1 is SGHRS and CDR2 YFSETQ. This CDR3 contains 14 residues. The V and J ends lost 3 bases and 7 bases respectively, with 14 bases between them. The CDR3: CASSWTPRVNEQFF. The CDR3 coding sequence is TGCGCCAGCAGCTGGACCCCCAGGGTGAATGAGCAGTTCTTC.

This clone was observed a few times. This chain uses TRBV30 with TRBJ1-3, with D uncertain. Looked up from germline, CDR1 is GTSNPN and CDR2 is SVGIG (reference sequence). Trimming cost V 0 bases and J 6 bases, with 6 bases left between them. This CDR3 contains 12 residues. CDR3 residues: CAWSVGVNTIYF. CDR3 nucleotide sequence: TGTGCCTGGAGTGTAGGAGTAAACACCATATATTTT. The variable domain in full, completed from reference TRBV30 and TRBJ1-3, reads SQTIHQWPATLVQPVGSPLSLECTVEGTSNPNLYWYRQAAGRGLQLLFYSVGIGQISSEVPQNLSASRPQDRQFILSSKKLLLSDSGFYLCAWSVGVNTIYFGEGSWLTVV.

This clone appeared once. The chain carries TRBV9 and TRBJ2-1; tentative D call: TRBD1 (5 bases). V lost 3 bases and J 10 bases, leaving 20 bases between the germline ends. CDR1 SGDLS and CDR2 YYNGEE come from the germline V gene. This CDR3 is built from 15 residues. The CDR3 loop is CASSAEGAFHQEQFF. The CDR3 region has the DNA TGTGCCAGCAGCGCGGAAGGGGCCTTTCATCAGGAGCAGTTCTTC.

This sequence joins TRBV6-6 and TRBJ2-2; 7 bases are a match to TRBD2. The germline CDR1 and CDR2 sequences are MNHNY and SVGAGI (reference sequence). CDR3 length: 14 amino acids. Trimming took 6 bases from V and 4 from J; bases not matched to a gene: 5. CDR3 nucleotides: TGTGCCAGCAGCCCGGGGGGATCCACCGGGGAGCTGTTTTTT. Translation gives CASSPGGSTGELFF.

The chain recombines TRBV7-9 with TRBJ2-2, with a weak D call TRBD1 (5 bases). Germline assignment: CDR1 SEHNR and CDR2 FQNEAQ (reference sequence). This CDR3 comprises 16 residues. Trimming cost V 5 bases and J 2 bases, with 15 bases left between them. The CDR3 is CASSGAGGLNTGELFF. The CDR3 DNA follows: TGTGCCAGCAGCGGGGCTGGTGGCCTCAACACCGGGGAGCTGTTTTTT.

The chain recombines TRBV19 with TRBJ1-5; TRBD1 matches at 7 bases. After removal of 4 bases from V and 4 bases from J, the junction contained 1 base not matched to a gene. The CDR3 has 13 residues. Germline V gene data show CDR1 as LNHDA and CDR2 as SQIVND (reference sequence). The CDR3 sequence is CASSRGQNQPQHF. The CDR3 DNA is TGTGCCAGTAGTAGGGGACAGAATCAGCCCCAGCATTTT.

This sequence joins TRBV9 and TRBJ2-3; 10 bases match TRBD2. The CDR3 is made up of 16 amino acids. V dropped 3 bases and J dropped 0; count of bases not matched to a gene: 4. Germline V CDR1 and CDR2: SGDLS, YYNGEE. Here the CDR3 reads CASSAQTSGSTDTQYF. In nucleotides, the CDR3 is TGTGCCAGCAGCGCCCAGACTAGCGGGAGCACAGATACGCAGTATTTT.

The CDR3 is CSVEGQGREDTQYF. The CDR3 nucleotides read TGCAGCGTTGAAGGACAGGGAAGGGAAGATACGCAGTATTTT. The chain combines TRBV29-1 with TRBJ2-3; 7 bases agree with TRBD1. The V gene's germline CDR1 is SQVTM and CDR2 ANQGSEA. J gave up 5 bases and V 1 base, and 6 bases lay outside the gene matches. CDR3 length: 14 residues.

The CDR3 coding sequence is TGTGCCAGCAGTAGACAGGGGAGGACTGAAGCTTTCTTT. It codes for CASSRQGRTEAFF. The chain combines TRBV9 with TRBJ1-1; 8 bases are a match to TRBD1. The V gene's germline CDR1 is SGDLS and CDR2 YYNGEE. J was trimmed by 5 bases and V by 5 bases; bases with no gene match: 5. The length of the CDR3 is 13 residues.

The chain employs TRBV7-2 and TRBJ1-6, with TRBD1 as a possible D gene (5 bases). This CDR3 is 15 amino acids long. Germline CDR1 is SGHTA and CDR2 is FQGNSA. The V end was cut by 4 bases, the J end by 10 bases, with 17 bases between. The DNA of the CDR3 is TGTGCCAGCAGCTCCCGAGGGTGGGGGGAGTCACCCCTCCACTTT. Encoded protein: CASSSRGWGESPLHF.

The chain recombines TRBV27 with TRBJ1-1; 7 bases fit TRBD1. Per the germline V gene, CDR1 is MNHEY and CDR2 is SMNVEV (reference sequence). This CDR3 is built from 16 residues. V dropped 4 bases and J dropped 0; count of bases not matched to a gene: 8. The DNA for the CDR3 is TGTGCCAGCAGTTATTCCGGGACAGTCATGAACACTGAAGCTTTCTTT. Its translation is CASSYSGTVMNTEAFF.